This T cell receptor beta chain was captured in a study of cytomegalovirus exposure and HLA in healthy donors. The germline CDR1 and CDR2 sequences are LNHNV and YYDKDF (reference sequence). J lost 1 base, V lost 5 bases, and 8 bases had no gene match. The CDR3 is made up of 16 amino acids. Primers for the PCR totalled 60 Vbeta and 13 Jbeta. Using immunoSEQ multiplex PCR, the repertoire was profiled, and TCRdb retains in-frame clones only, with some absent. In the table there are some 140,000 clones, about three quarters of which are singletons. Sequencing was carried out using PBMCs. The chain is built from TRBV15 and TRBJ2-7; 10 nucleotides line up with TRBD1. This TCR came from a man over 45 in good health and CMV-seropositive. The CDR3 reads CATSGEGQGRSYEQYF. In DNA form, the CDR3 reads TGTGCCACCAGCGGGGAGGGACAGGGGAGGTCCTACGAGCAGTACTTC.